These 14 T cell receptor beta chains originate from one sample sequenced in a study of T cells in placental villitis. The immunoSEQ assay was v4. Generated by immunoSEQ multiplex PCR, the TCRdb table keeps only in-frame clones and is missing some. The data show a few thousand clones, with approximately 85% seen just once and approximately 48% held by the top ten. Material: placental tissue containing maternal and fetal cells. These receptors originate from a human patient with infectious villitis; the placental T cells may come from both mother and fetus.

The rearrangement uses TRBV5-8 and TRBJ2-7; 7 nucleotides agree with TRBD2. CDR3 size: 14 residues. Germline V gene data show CDR1 as SGHTS and CDR2 as YDEGEE. V was clipped by 3 bases and J by 4 bases; unmatched bases: 7. The CDR3, as DNA: TGTGCCAGCAGCTGGGGGGGGAGGATTTACGAGCAGTACTTC. This encodes CASSWGGRIYEQYF.

This sequence joins TRBV10-3 and TRBJ1-6, with 7 bases aligning to TRBD1. There are 14 residues in the CDR3. V was pared by 7 bases and J by 5 bases, with 5 bases of the junction left unmatched. Germline V gene sequence: CDR1 ENHRY, CDR2 SYGVKD. The CDR3 DNA reads TGTGCCATCACCCTCGACAGGGATAATTCACCCCTCCACTTT. Translation gives CAITLDRDNSPLHF.

The chain links TRBV7-2 to TRBJ2-4; weak D call: TRBD2 (6 bases). The germline CDR1 and CDR2 sequences are SGHTA and FQGNSA. The CDR3 totals 13 residues. V lost 5 bases, J lost 1 base, and 6 bases lay in between. Written as DNA, the CDR3 is TGTGCCAGCAGCGGGGGGGCCAAAAACATTCAGTACTTC. Protein: CASSGGAKNIQYF.

V gene TRBV4-2 combines with J gene TRBJ1-5, with 7 bases lining up with TRBD1. This CDR3 comprises 17 residues. Germline trimming cut 3 bases from V and 0 bases from J; bases unmatched to any gene: 8. CDR1 LGHNA and CDR2 YNFKEQ come from the germline V gene. CDR3 amino acids: CASSQGRGIHSNQPQHF. The CDR3 region has the DNA TGTGCCAGCAGCCAGGGCAGGGGGATACATAGCAATCAGCCCCAGCATTTT.

There are a few counts of this clone. V and J are TRBV6-5 and TRBJ2-3; no reliable D call. Germline V gene data show CDR1 as MNHEY and CDR2 as SVGAGI. V lost 6 bases to trimming and J lost 2 bases, with 3 bases between them. CDR3 length: 11 residues. The CDR3 sequence: CASSHTDTQYF. The CDR3 DNA reads TGTGCCAGCAGCCACACAGATACGCAGTATTTT.

In its sample, this clone was seen a few times. This rearrangement joins TRBV4-2 to TRBJ2-1, with 14 nucleotides matching TRBD2. This CDR3 spans 15 amino acids. J gave up 9 bases and V 1 base, and 2 bases lay outside the gene matches. Germline assignment: CDR1 LGHNA and CDR2 YNFKEQ. The CDR3 protein is CASSQGTSGGSEQFF. The CDR3 nucleotides are TGTGCCAGCAGCCAAGGGACTAGCGGGGGGTCTGAGCAGTTCTTC.

The chain carries TRBV5-1 and TRBJ2-7; 8 positions agree with TRBD2. J gave up 6 bases and V 0 bases, and 8 bases lay outside the gene matches. Looked up from germline, CDR1 is SGHRS and CDR2 is YFSETQ. This CDR3 spans 15 amino acids. The DNA of the CDR3 is TGCGCCAGCAGCTTGGCTGGGACCGGGAGGGGCGAGCAGTACTTC. This encodes CASSLAGTGRGEQYF.

The chain uses TRBV4-3 and TRBJ1-5, with 7 bases lining up with TRBD1. The trim removed 0 bases at V and 4 bases at J, leaving 0 bases unmatched. Germline lookup yields CDR1 LGHNA and CDR2 YSLEER. This CDR3 region has 14 residues. CDR3 sequence: CASSQDRGNQPQHF. In DNA form, the CDR3 reads TGCGCCAGCAGCCAAGACAGGGGGAATCAGCCCCAGCATTTT.

About this clone itself: A junction end diverges from the germline sequence, so it may reflect a read error. The chain uses TRBV3-1 (or the pseudogene TRBV3-2) and TRBJ1-2; 7 bases line up with TRBD1. In germline, CDR1 is LGHDT, CDR2 YNNKEL (reference sequence). The CDR3 length is 12 residues. CDR3 loop: CASSQVGGQDAF. CDR3 nucleotide sequence: TGTGCCAGCAGCCAAGTTGGAGGACAGGACGCCTTC.

The chain employs TRBV5-4 and TRBJ2-1; 7 bases are a match to TRBD1. CDR1 is SGHNT, CDR2 YYREEE, per germline (reference sequence). The CDR3 runs to 16 residues. Trimming took 2 bases from V and 0 from J; bases not matched to a gene: 5. The DNA of the CDR3 is TGTGCCAGCAGCTTAAAGACAGGGCGCTCCTACAATGAGCAGTTCTTC. Protein sequence: CASSLKTGRSYNEQFF.

This clone came up once. The chain has TRBV24-1 and TRBJ2-4; TRBD1 matches 8 bases. The trim removed 6 bases at V and 8 bases at J, leaving 11 bases unmatched. The CDR3 runs 15 residues. CDR1 is KGHDR and CDR2 is SFDVKD in the germline V gene. The CDR3 region is CATSLPLGQGDIQYF. In nucleotides, the CDR3 is TGTGCCACCAGTCTTCCCCTAGGACAGGGAGACATTCAGTACTTC.

The chain carries TRBV7-9 and TRBJ1-4, with 8 bases aligning to TRBD1. The V gene's germline CDR1 is SEHNR and CDR2 FQNEAQ (reference sequence). V shed 5 bases, J shed 8 bases, and the junction held 10 bases outside the gene matches. CDR3 length equals 15 residues. Here the CDR3 reads CASSASTGDLEKLFF. For the CDR3, the DNA is TGTGCCAGCAGCGCCTCGACAGGGGACCTCGAAAAACTGTTTTTT.

J is TRBJ2-1 and V is TRBV18; 8 bases line up with TRBD1. The CDR3 consists of 12 residues. The V segment lost 3 bases and the J segment 10 bases; nucleotides outside the gene matches: 2. The V gene's germline CDR1 is KGHSH and CDR2 LQKENI. The CDR3 DNA reads as TGTGCCAGCTCACCGCGACAGGGGGAGCAGTTCTTC. It is translated as CASSPRQGEQFF.

Comment on this clone: The conserved phenylalanine or tryptophan is not found at the CDR3 terminus, so this likely reflects a read error. The DNA is omitted, as the CDR3 cannot be located on it reliably, and the CDR3 follows TCRdb's listing. The chain recombines TRBV11-2 with TRBJ1-1; TRBD1 is the table's D call and was not checked against the DNA. The germline gives CDR1 SGHAT, CDR2 FQNNGV. The CDR3 has 9 residues if both end residues are counted. The CDR3 is CASSTGDLI.